This T cell receptor beta chain was captured in a study of T-cell reconstitution after alpha-beta-depleted transplantation in children (dated by TCRdb to 2016 to 2017). About the study as a whole: T-cell immune reconstitution after TCRalphabeta/CD19-depleted allogeneic hematopoietic cell transplantation in children was quantitatively tracked in the study by means of TCR repertoire profiling. What the authors observed across the whole study: Over the following months the frequencies of hyperexpanded clones went down, and after one year T-cell counts and TCRbeta diversity were mostly credited to newly produced T cells. In some patients, high TCRbeta diversity at day 60 was attributed to recipient T cells and intrathymic progenitors that had survived conditioning. About two months after transplant, the apparently early recovery of alphabetaT-cell counts reportedly depended on just several hundred clones that had expanded rapidly and came from non-depleted graft cells.

The treatment or condition tag for this specimen amounts to: allogeneic hematopoietic cell transplantation with graft depleted of TCRalphabeta T cells and CD19 B cells. TCRalphabeta/CD19-depleted allogeneic hematopoietic cell grafts were given to the transplant recipients, all of whom were children. This clonotype was seen many times. The antigen it recognizes is unknown. No much larger clonotype is one base removed from it; base qualities were not supplied. The library was built by means of PCR. TCRdb records Illumina HiSeq 2500 as the sequencer. TCR library preparation used molecular barcoding, with unique molecular identifiers applied to normalize quantification of the TCRbeta repertoire. The public reads were run again by TCRdb, first through fastp at Q25 and then through MiXCR, and only productive beta chains were kept. Identical CDR3 proteins give one entry, which carries the most common genes and DNA. This sample is represented by 65,000 to 85,000 distinct CDR3 sequences; approximately 10% of them were singletons. Under 15% of the sample rests with the top ten.

V is cut back by 10 bases and J by 6 bases, with 11 bases in the junction unmatched. The cysteine opens and the phenylalanine closes a CDR3 of 15 amino acids. CDR3 DNA only is kept here, 45 bases in frame from base 1. Reading the germline V gene gives CDR1 LGHNA and CDR2 YNFKEQ. The TCR originated in a boy younger than 18 with acute myeloid leukemia, due to receive a stem cell transplant. Sample: PBMCs, taken before TCRalphabeta/CD19-depleted stem cell transplant. Recombination connected TRBV4-2 to TRBJ2-2; 10 central nucleotides agree with TRBD1. The DNA sequence is TGTGCCACGTCGTCTGCGGGACAGGGGTCCGGGGAGCTGTTTTTT. Its coded protein is CATSSAGQGSGELFF.